This T cell receptor beta chain is drawn from a study of T cells after yellow fever vaccination. Study information: Those fractions that held only low numbers of cells were prepared using the SMART-Seq v4 Ultra Low Input RNA kit. The study, taken as a whole, reports: Reappearing after the booster were most of the clones from primary vaccination (roughly 96% CD4, approximately 89% CD8).

Germline CDR1 is MGHDK and CDR2 is SYGVNS. V trimming: 5 bases; J trimming: 8 bases; junction bases outside the gene matches: 11. The CDR3 contains 15 residues. Template switching by 5'RACE produced TCR cDNA, adding a universal primer site and UMIs. TCRdb independently ran MiXCR on the 5' RACE reads; one entry per CDR3 protein. The data show 500,000 to 550,000 distinct CDR3 sequences, roughly a fifth seen once. This clonotype was detected a few times. Its antigen is unidentified. The sample was PBMCs, taken roughly 20 days after the first yellow fever vaccination. This chain uses TRBV25-1 with TRBJ2-1; 8 positions match TRBD1. The TCR was taken from a man aged 18 to 29 who received the YFV17D yellow fever vaccine. CDR3 bases: TGTGCCAGCAGTCCCCAACAGGGGGTACGGGATGAGCAGTTCTTC. This translates into CASSPQQGVRDEQFF.